The next 5 T cell receptor beta chains were all read from a single sample in a study of T cells in localized non-small cell lung cancer. Generated by immunoSEQ multiplex PCR, the TCRdb table keeps only in-frame clones and is missing some. The sample shows around 40,000 clones, 86% of them seen only once. The sequenced sample was peripheral blood, obtained before any cancer treatment. The source of these receptors is a man aged 40-75 years with stage I lung adenocarcinoma.

J is TRBJ2-1 and V is TRBV5-3; 9 bases line up with TRBD2. TRBV5-3 is filed as an ORF, its function uncertain. V lost 9 bases, J lost 1 base, and 11 bases stayed unmatched. CDR3 length: 16 amino acids. In DNA, the CDR3 is TGTGCCAAAAACCGTAGCGGGAGACCATCCTACAATGAGCAGTTCTTC. It encodes CAKNRSGRPSYNEQFF.

The J gene is TRBJ2-5, the V gene TRBV11-2, with 9 bases identical to TRBD2. V was pared by 1 base and J by 8 bases, with 11 bases of the junction left unmatched. Germline CDR1 and CDR2: SGHAT and FQNNGV. This CDR3 is 16 amino acids long. The CDR3 nucleotides read TGTGCCAGCAGCTTAGCCGGACTAGCGACGGGGGCTACCCAGTACTTC. It translates to CASSLAGLATGATQYF.

The J gene is TRBJ2-3, the V gene TRBV9, with 15 bases that match TRBD2. The ends lost 0 bases at V and 4 bases at J; junction bases unmatched: 3. This CDR3 spans 17 amino acids. The germline gives CDR1 SGDLS, CDR2 YYNGEE. In DNA form, the CDR3 reads TGTGCCAGCAGCGTAGTAGGACTAGCGGGAGGGTCAGATACGCAGTATTTT. Protein product: CASSVVGLAGGSDTQYF.

The CDR3 coding sequence is TGTGCCAGCAGCTTAGCGGGGGCAGGGGTGGGCTATGGCTACACCTTC. Translated: CASSLAGAGVGYGYTF. J is TRBJ1-2 and V is TRBV7-2; possible D gene TRBD1, 6 bases. The V end lost 0 bases, the J end lost 4 bases, and 15 bases lay between the germline ends. The CDR3 is 16 amino acids. The V gene's germline CDR1 is SGHTA and CDR2 FQGNSA.

DNA of the CDR3: TGTGCCAGCAGCGAACAACCCTTCAGCAATCAGCCCCAGCATTTT. Translated: CASSEQPFSNQPQHF. This chain uses TRBV7-2 with TRBJ1-5; D remains ambiguous. The CDR3 runs 15 residues. Between the trimmed V and J ends, which lost 5 bases and 1 base, there was a span of 12 bases. CDR1 SGHTA and CDR2 FQGNSA come from the germline V gene.